The TCR beta chain under discussion was sequenced for a study of response to subunit inactivated influenza vaccine. The CDR3 contains 17 residues. The V gene end was trimmed by 3 bases and the J gene end by 0 bases; junction bases not matched to a gene: 10. Germline CDR1 and CDR2: DFQATT and SNEGSKA (reference sequence). MiXCR was run by TCRdb on the RT-PCR reads, yielding one entry per CDR3 protein. This table holds 650,000 to 800,000 distinct CDR3 sequences, 14% found once. The receptor was derived from a man aged 45-65 years who received an inactivated influenza vaccine. This chain links TRBV20-1 with TRBJ2-3; TRBD2 matches at 9 bases. Sequencing was performed on PBMCs from blood, taken roughly 2 weeks before vaccination. DNA of the CDR3: TGCAGTGCTAGCGAGACATTAGCGGGAGCTAGCACAGATACGCAGTATTTT. Protein: CSASETLAGASTDTQYF.